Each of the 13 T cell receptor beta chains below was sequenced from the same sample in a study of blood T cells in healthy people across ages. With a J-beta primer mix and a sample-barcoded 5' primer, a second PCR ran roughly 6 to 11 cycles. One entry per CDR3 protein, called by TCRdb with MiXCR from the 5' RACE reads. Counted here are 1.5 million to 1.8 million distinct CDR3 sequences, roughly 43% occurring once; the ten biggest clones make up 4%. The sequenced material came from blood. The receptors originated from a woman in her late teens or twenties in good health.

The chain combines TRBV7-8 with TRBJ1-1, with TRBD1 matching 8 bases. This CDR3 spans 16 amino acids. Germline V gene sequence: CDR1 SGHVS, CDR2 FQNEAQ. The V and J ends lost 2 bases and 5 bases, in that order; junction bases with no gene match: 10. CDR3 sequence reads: CASSLFAGGGRTEAFF. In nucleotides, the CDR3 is TGTGCCAGCAGCTTATTTGCAGGGGGCGGAAGGACTGAAGCTTTCTTT.

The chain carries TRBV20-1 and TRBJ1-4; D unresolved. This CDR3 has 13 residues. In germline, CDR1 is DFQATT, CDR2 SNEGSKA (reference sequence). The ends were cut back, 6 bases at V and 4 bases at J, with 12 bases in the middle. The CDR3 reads CSAPGMGNEKLFF. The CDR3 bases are TGCAGTGCCCCTGGGATGGGTAATGAAAAACTGTTTTTT.

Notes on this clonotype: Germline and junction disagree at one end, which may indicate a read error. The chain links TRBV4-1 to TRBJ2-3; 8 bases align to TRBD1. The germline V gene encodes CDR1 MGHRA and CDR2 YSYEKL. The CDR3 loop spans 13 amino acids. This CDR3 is CASVDRVADTRYF. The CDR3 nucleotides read TGCGCCAGCGTGGACAGGGTAGCAGATACGCGGTATTTT.

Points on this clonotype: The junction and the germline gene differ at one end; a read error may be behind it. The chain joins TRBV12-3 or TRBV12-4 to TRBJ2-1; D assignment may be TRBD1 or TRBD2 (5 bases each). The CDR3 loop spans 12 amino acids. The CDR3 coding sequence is TGTGCCAGCAGCCTGGGGGTTTATGAGCGGTTCTTC. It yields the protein CASSLGVYERFF.

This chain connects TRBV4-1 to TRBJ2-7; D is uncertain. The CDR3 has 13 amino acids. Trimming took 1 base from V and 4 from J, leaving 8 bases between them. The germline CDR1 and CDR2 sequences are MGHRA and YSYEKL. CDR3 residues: CASSQAKNYEQYF. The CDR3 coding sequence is TGCGCCAGCAGCCAAGCTAAGAATTACGAGCAGTACTTC.

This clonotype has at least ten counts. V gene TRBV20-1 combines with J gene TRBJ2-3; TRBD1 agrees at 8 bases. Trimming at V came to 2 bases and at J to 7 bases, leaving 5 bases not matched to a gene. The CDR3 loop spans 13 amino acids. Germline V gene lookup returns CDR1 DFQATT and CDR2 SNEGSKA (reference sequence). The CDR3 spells CSARPDRANTQYF. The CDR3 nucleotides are TGCAGTGCTAGACCGGACAGGGCAAATACGCAGTATTTT.

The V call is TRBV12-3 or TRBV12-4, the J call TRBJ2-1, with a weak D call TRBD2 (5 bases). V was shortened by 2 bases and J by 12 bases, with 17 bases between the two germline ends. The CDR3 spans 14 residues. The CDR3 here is CASSLRASGWVQFF. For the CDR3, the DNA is TGTGCCAGCAGTTTAAGGGCCTCGGGGTGGGTGCAGTTCTTC.

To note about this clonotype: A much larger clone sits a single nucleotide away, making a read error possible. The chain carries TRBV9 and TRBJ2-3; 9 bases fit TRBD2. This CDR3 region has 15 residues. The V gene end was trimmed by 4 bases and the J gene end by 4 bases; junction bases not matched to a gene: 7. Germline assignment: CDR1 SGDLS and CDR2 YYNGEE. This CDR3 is CASSPTSGGPDTQYF. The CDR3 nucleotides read TGTGCCAGCAGCCCGACTAGCGGAGGCCCAGATACGCAGTATTTT. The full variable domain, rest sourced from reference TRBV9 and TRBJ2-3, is DSGVTQTPKHLITATGQRVTLRCSPRSGDLSVYWYQQSLDQGLQFLIQYYNGEERAKGNILERFSAQQFPDLHSELNLSSLELGDSALYFCASSPTSGGPDTQYFGPGTRLTVL.

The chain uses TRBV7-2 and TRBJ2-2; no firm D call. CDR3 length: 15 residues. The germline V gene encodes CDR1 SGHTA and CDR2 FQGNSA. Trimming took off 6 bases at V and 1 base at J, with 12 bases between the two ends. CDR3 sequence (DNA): TGTGCCAGCAGGAAAAAGGGCGGGAACACCGGGGAGCTGTTTTTT. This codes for CASRKKGGNTGELFF.

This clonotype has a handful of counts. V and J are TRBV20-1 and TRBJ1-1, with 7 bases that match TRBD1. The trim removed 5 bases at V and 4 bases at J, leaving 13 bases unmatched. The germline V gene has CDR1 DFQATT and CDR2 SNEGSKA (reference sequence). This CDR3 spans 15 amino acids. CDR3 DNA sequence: TGCAGTGCTTTTAAATTATTAGGGGGCCGCACTGAAGCTTTCTTT. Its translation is CSAFKLLGGRTEAFF.

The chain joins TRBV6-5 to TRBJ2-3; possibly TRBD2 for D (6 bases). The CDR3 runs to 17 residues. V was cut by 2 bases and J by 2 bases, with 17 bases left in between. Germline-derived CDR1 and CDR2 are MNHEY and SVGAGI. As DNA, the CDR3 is TGTGCCAGCAGTTACCGGGCCGGGGGATACCACACAGATACGCAGTATTTT. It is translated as CASSYRAGGYHTDTQYF.

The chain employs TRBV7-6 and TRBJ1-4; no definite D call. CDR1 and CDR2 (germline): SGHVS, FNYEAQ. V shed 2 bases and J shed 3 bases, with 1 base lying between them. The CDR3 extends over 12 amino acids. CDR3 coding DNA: TGTGCCAGCAGCTTACCTAATGAAAAACTGTTTTTT. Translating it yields CASSLPNEKLFF.

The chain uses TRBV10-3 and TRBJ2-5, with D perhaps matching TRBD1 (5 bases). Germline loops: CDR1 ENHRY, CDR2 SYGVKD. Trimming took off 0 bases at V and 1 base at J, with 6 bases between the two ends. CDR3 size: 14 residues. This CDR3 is CAISESQGQETQYF. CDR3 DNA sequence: TGTGCCATCAGTGAGTCGCAGGGCCAAGAGACCCAGTACTTC.